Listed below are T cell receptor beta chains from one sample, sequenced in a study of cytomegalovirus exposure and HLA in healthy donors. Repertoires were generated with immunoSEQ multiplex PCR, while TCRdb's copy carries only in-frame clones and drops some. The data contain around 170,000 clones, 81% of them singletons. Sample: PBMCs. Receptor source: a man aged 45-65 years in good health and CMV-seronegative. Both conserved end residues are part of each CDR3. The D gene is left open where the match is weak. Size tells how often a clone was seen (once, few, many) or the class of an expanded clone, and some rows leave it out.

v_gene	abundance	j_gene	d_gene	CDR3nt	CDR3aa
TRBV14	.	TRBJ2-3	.	TGTGCCAGCAGCCAAGATGGGGGCTCTACGCAGTATTTT	CASSQDGGSTQYF
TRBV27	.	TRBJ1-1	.	TGTGCCAGCAGTTTATCTGGCAGCGGGGAAACTGAAGCTTTCTTT	CASSLSGSGETEAFF
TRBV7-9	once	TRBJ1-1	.	TGTTCCAGCACAACAACAAGGAACAAAGGGAGCAACACTGAAGCTTTCTTT	CSSTTTRNKGSNTEAFF
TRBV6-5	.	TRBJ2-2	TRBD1	TGTGCCAGCAGTTATGGGACAGGGGGCAGCACCGGGGAGCTGTTTTTT	CASSYGTGGSTGELFF
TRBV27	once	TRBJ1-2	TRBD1	TGTGCCAGCAGTTTAACAGGGGCCTATGGCTACACCTTC	CASSLTGAYGYTF
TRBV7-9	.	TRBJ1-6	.	TGTGCCAGCAGCCAAGAGGGTCGTTCACCCCTCCACTTT	CASSQEGRSPLHF
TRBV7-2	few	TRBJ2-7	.	TGTGCCAGCACCCTAATTCCCCCGTCGGGCGAGCAGTACTTC	CASTLIPPSGEQYF
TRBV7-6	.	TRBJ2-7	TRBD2	TGTGCCAGCAGCCCCCTACTAGCGGGGGGAACCTACGAGCAGTACTTC	CASSPLLAGGTYEQYF
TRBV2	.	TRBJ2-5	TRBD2	TGTGCCAGCAGTGAACTAGCGGGGGACGCAGAGACCCAGTACTTC	CASSELAGDAETQYF
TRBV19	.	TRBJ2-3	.	TGTGCCAGTAGTCCGGGGACACCTTGGGCAGATACGCAGTATTTT	CASSPGTPWADTQYF
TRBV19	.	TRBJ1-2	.	TGTGCCAGTAGTACCGTCCAGGGTGGCTATGGCTACACCTTC	CASSTVQGGYGYTF
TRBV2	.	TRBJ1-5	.	TGTGCCAGCAGTGACGGTGGGCCGGATCAGCCCCAGCATTTT	CASSDGGPDQPQHF
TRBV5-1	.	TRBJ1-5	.	TGCGCCAGCAGCTTGGCCGTCGGGGTAGGTCAGCCCCAGCATTTT	CASSLAVGVGQPQHF
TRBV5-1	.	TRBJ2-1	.	TGCGCCAGCAGCTTGGCCGTGGCGGTGAACAATGAGCAGTTCTTC	CASSLAVAVNNEQFF
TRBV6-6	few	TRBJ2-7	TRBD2	TGTGCCAGCAGTTACTCGACTAGCGGGGGATTAGAGCAGTACTTC	CASSYSTSGGLEQYF
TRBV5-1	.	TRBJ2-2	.	TGCGCCAGCACACCGCGGGGGAACACCGGGGAGCTGTTTTTT	CASTPRGNTGELFF
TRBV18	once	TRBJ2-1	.	TGTGCCAGCTCACCACCTAGACAAAGCTCCTACAATGAGCAGTTCTTC	CASSPPRQSSYNEQFF
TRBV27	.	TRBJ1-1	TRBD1	TGTGCCAGCAGTTTCAGGACAGGGGGTGCGGAAGCTTTCTTT	CASSFRTGGAEAFF
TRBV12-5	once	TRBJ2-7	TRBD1	TGTGCTAGTGGTAGACAGGGAGCCCCGGAGCAGTACTTC	CASGRQGAPEQYF
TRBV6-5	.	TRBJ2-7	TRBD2	TGTGCCAGCAGTTCAGCCGATGGACTAGCGGGGGCTCAGTACTTC	CASSSADGLAGAQYF
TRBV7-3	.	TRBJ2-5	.	TGTGCCAGCGCCCCAGGGGACGGAGAGACCCAGTACTTC	CASAPGDGETQYF
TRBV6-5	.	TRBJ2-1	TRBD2	TGTGCCAGCGTCGGGACTAGCGACAATGAGCAGTTCTTC	CASVGTSDNEQFF
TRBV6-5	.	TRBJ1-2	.	TGTGCCAGCTCGGGATTATCCTCCTATGGCTACACCTTC	CASSGLSSYGYTF
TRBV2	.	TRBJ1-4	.	TGTGCCAGCAGACGACAGGATGAAAAACTGTTTTTT	CASRRQDEKLFF
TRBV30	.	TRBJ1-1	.	TGTGCCTGGAGTGAATTGGGCAGGGGTGAAGCTTTCTTT	CAWSELGRGEAFF
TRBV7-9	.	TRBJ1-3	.	TGTGCCAGCAGCTTATTGTCCGGGGGGGGAAACACCATATATTTT	CASSLLSGGGNTIYF
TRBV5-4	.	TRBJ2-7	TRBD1	TGTGCCAGCAGCCAGGGGACAGCTTCCTACGAGCAGTACTTC	CASSQGTASYEQYF
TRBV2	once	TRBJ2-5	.	TGTGCCAGCAACGAGGGCCAAGAGACCCAGTACTTC	CASNEGQETQYF